Listed here is a single TCR beta chain. The target antigen is unknown. The source of the sample is a study of beta chain features in type 1 diabetes. Study-wide results and limits: cDNA-based reads could over-represent cells with high TCR expression. Equally in patients and controls, PCR might preferentially amplify shorter templates. For Type 1 diabetes patients, all four CD4+ subsets carried TCRB CDR3s that were moderately but significantly shorter.

The CDR3 is 13 amino acids. V trimming: 6 bases; J trimming: 5 bases; junction bases outside the gene matches: 3. Germline V lookup: CDR1 SNHLY, CDR2 FYNNEI. Every sorted population was more than 95% pure. Expressed TCRB transcripts got sequenced, as all isolated RNA was reverse transcribed. Assay used: immunoSEQ multiplex PCR; TCRdb lists only in-frame clones, some missing. The table includes roughly 250,000 clones, over 9.5% detected once. This TCR was recovered from a woman between 18 and 29 years old in good health. The sequenced material came from naive CD4+ T cells from blood. This rearrangement joins TRBV2 to TRBJ2-5; 10 bases match TRBD1. Here the CDR3 DNA reads TGTGCCAGCAGGGACAGGGGGAGGGAGACCCAGTACTTC. Protein product: CASRDRGRETQYF.